The clone carrying this TCR beta chain was seen at least ten times. Its antigen is currently unknown. This entry belongs to a study of human T cells and chemical hapten exposure. MiXCR, applied by TCRdb to the RACE reads, yields one record per CDR3 protein. The data hold 380,000 or so distinct CDR3 sequences, with 5.5% observed a single time. General study points: No shift was seen in TCRs above 1 in 1000 frequency with DPC sensitization.

This CDR3 spans 19 amino acids. The V segment lost 6 bases and the J segment 0 bases; nucleotides outside the gene matches: 13. Time point specified: pre-sensitization, week 0. The treatment here: therapeutic diphenylcyclopropenone sensitization with weekly scalp DPC. The receptor was isolated from a woman in her late teens or twenties with alopecia areata. Some clones in this sample may be carry-over from other donors' samples. The rearrangement joins TRBV12-3 or TRBV12-4 to TRBJ1-6; TRBD1 matches 8 bases. Specimen: whole blood, collected in connection with sensitization to the hapten diphenylcyclopropenone (DPC). CDR3 protein: CASRKTGQVITSYNSPLHF. CDR3 DNA sequence: TGTGCCAGCAGAAAGACGGGACAGGTCATCACCTCCTATAATTCACCCCTCCACTTT.